One and the same sample provided the 18 T cell receptor beta chains below, sequenced in a study of cytomegalovirus exposure and HLA in healthy donors. Amplification used 60 Vbeta primers and 13 Jbeta primers. The repertoire was sequenced with immunoSEQ multiplex PCR; TCRdb's copy has only in-frame clones and lacks some. The sample holds approximately 190,000 clones, around 73% seen once. The sample taken for sequencing was PBMCs. These receptors originate from a woman in her twenties or thirties in good health and CMV-seropositive.

The chain is built from TRBV28 and TRBJ1-6; the match to TRBD1 covers 9 bases. The trim removed 5 bases at V and 6 bases at J, leaving 14 bases unmatched. The germline gives CDR1 MDHEN, CDR2 SYDVKM. This CDR3 region has 18 residues. CDR3 region: CASSPTGTGFYGNSPLHF. CDR3 coding DNA: TGTGCCAGCAGTCCTACCGGGACAGGGTTTTATGGTAATTCACCCCTCCACTTT.

This chain joins TRBV7-2 and TRBJ2-1; TRBD2 matches at 14 bases. Germline-derived CDR1 and CDR2 are SGHTA and FQGNSA. This CDR3 contains 16 residues. V trimming: 0 bases; J trimming: 6 bases; junction bases outside the gene matches: 1. As DNA, the CDR3 is TGTGCCAGCAGCTTAGCGGGGACTAGCGGGAGCAATGAGCAGTTCTTC. This codes for CASSLAGTSGSNEQFF. Drawing the rest from reference TRBV7-2 and TRBJ2-1, the complete variable domain is GAGVSQSPSNKVTEKGKDVELRCDPISGHTALYWYRQSLGQGLEFLIYFQGNSAPDKSGLPSDRFSAERTGGSVSTLTIQRTQQEDSAVYLCASSLAGTSGSNEQFFGPGTRLTVL.

This clone was observed a handful of times. This chain connects TRBV5-6 to TRBJ2-5; D possibly corresponds to TRBD2 (6 bases). Germline V gives CDR1 SGHDT, CDR2 YYEEEE. Trimming left V 0 bases short and J 7 bases short, with 10 bases between. CDR3 length equals 13 residues. In nucleotides, the CDR3 is TGTGCCAGCAGCTTGGCCGAGGGAGGGACCCAGTACTTC. Encoded protein: CASSLAEGGTQYF.

This clone has only a few counts. The chain is built from TRBV30 and TRBJ2-7, with a possible D match to TRBD2 (6 bases). Germline CDR1 and CDR2: GTSNPN and SVGIG (reference sequence). This CDR3 has 12 amino acids. Deletions cut 0 bases from V and 9 bases from J, with 12 bases between. CDR3 in amino acids: CAWSVRGAGQYF. CDR3 DNA sequence: TGTGCCTGGAGTGTACGAGGAGCGGGGCAGTACTTC.

The V gene is TRBV18, the J gene TRBJ1-1; D is uncertain. Trimming removed 2 bases from V and 5 bases from J, with 12 bases in between. The germline V gene has CDR1 KGHSH and CDR2 LQKENI. The CDR3 extends over 14 amino acids. The CDR3 DNA sequence: TGTGCCAGCTCACCAGCGGAAAGAGGGACTGAAGCTTTCTTT. It yields the protein CASSPAERGTEAFF.

This clone has a single count. This chain uses TRBV25-1 with TRBJ2-7; no definite D call. V was clipped by 5 bases and J by 3 bases, with 8 bases between them. Germline-derived CDR1 and CDR2 are MGHDK and SYGVNS. The CDR3 extends over 12 amino acids. The DNA of the CDR3 is TGTGCCAGCAGTCTAAACAGCTACGAGCAGTACTTC. The encoded protein is CASSLNSYEQYF.

V and J are TRBV7-2 and TRBJ2-7, with D maybe TRBD1 (5 bases). The ends were cut back, 1 base at V and 4 bases at J, with 11 bases in the middle. Germline values: CDR1 SGHTA, CDR2 FQGNSA. The CDR3 length is 14 residues. In nucleotides, the CDR3 is TGTGCCAGCAGCTTAGTCCAGGGTCAGTACGAGCAGTACTTC. This gives the protein CASSLVQGQYEQYF.

V gene TRBV16 combines with J gene TRBJ1-4; 7 positions agree with TRBD1. CDR3 length: 15 residues. Germline V lookup: CDR1 KGHSY, CDR2 FQNENV. V dropped 2 bases and J dropped 3; count of bases not matched to a gene: 3. This CDR3 reads CASSQPGQPNEKLFF. The CDR3 DNA is TGTGCCAGCAGCCAACCGGGACAGCCTAATGAAAAACTGTTTTTT.

The chain uses TRBV27 and TRBJ2-1; D is possibly TRBD2 (6 bases). V was trimmed by 4 bases and J by 2 bases, leaving 21 bases between them. CDR1 and CDR2 from the germline V gene are MNHEY and SMNVEV (reference sequence). CDR3 size: 18 residues. This CDR3 is CASSSRAIAEITYNEQFF. The CDR3 DNA reads as TGTGCCAGCAGTTCCCGGGCCATAGCGGAGATTACCTACAATGAGCAGTTCTTC.

The chain recombines TRBV30 with TRBJ2-6; perhaps TRBD1 as D (6 bases). Trimming shortened V by 1 base and J by 1 base, and 11 bases separated the two germline ends. Looked up from germline, CDR1 is GTSNPN and CDR2 is SVGIG (reference sequence). The CDR3 covers 16 residues. DNA for the CDR3: TGTGCCTGGAGTGCCCAGGGGCGATCTGGGGCCAACGTCCTGACTTTC. As protein: CAWSAQGRSGANVLTF.

V and J are TRBV2 and TRBJ2-7; D call uncertain. CDR1 is SNHLY, CDR2 FYNNEI, per germline. The CDR3 covers 16 residues. V was pared by 0 bases and J by 0 bases, with 12 bases between. The CDR3 loop reads CASSEAKWLHSYEQYF. The CDR3 DNA is TGTGCCAGCAGTGAAGCGAAGTGGCTCCACTCCTACGAGCAGTACTTC. Complete variable domain (other parts from reference TRBV2 and TRBJ2-7): EPEVTQTPSHQVTQMGQEVILRCVPISNHLYFYWYRQILGQKVEFLVSFYNNEISEKSEIFDDQFSVERPDGSNFTLKIRSTKLEDSAMYFCASSEAKWLHSYEQYFGPGTRLTVT.

CDR3 bases: TGTGCCATCAGTGGCAGCGTACGGGACACTGAAGCTTTCTTT. Translating gives CAISGSVRDTEAFF. The gene calls are TRBV10-3 and TRBJ1-1; D remains unclear. The V end was cut by 4 bases, the J end by 3 bases, with 12 bases between. CDR3 size: 14 residues. CDR1 and CDR2 from the germline V gene are ENHRY and SYGVKD.

As regards this clone: One end of the junction varies from germline; a read error may be responsible. The chain has TRBV5-4 and TRBJ2-1, with TRBD2 matching over 10 bases. CDR1 and CDR2 (germline): SGHNT, YYREEE (reference sequence). The CDR3 spans 16 residues. CDR3 protein: CASSPSGRSPYNERFF. The CDR3 nucleotides read TGTGCCAGCAGCCCTAGCGGGAGATCCCCCTACAATGAGCGGTTCTTC.

This clone occurred a few times. This chain links TRBV7-9 with TRBJ2-2; no firm D call. The germline gives CDR1 SEHNR, CDR2 FQNEAQ (reference sequence). The CDR3 spans 13 residues. The V end lost 4 bases, the J end lost 6 bases, and 9 bases lay between the germline ends. The CDR3 loop is CASSSNNPGELFF. CDR3 nucleotides: TGTGCCAGCAGCTCCAACAACCCCGGGGAGCTGTTTTTT.

The gene calls are TRBV28 and TRBJ1-2, with 8 bases fitting TRBD1. The J segment lost 7 bases and the V segment lost 3 bases, leaving 13 bases of the junction unmatched. Germline V CDR1 and CDR2: MDHEN, SYDVKM. The CDR3 sequence is 16 residues long. CDR3 residues: CASSLRGQGALGGYTF. The CDR3 DNA reads as TGTGCCAGCAGTTTGAGAGGGCAGGGGGCTTTAGGTGGCTACACCTTC.

V and J are TRBV6-6 and TRBJ1-2; tentatively, D is TRBD1 (6 bases). Trimming pared 8 bases from V and 5 bases from J, leaving 15 bases between. The CDR3 covers 13 residues. The V gene's germline CDR1 is MNHNY and CDR2 SVGAGI (reference sequence). The CDR3 nucleotides are TGTGCCAGCGTACAAGGGGGATTTTATGGCTACACCTTC. Translating it yields CASVQGGFYGYTF.

This chain connects TRBV9 to TRBJ1-1; TRBD1 matches 7 bases. Germline values: CDR1 SGDLS, CDR2 YYNGEE. There are 13 residues in the CDR3. V dropped 4 bases and J dropped 4; count of bases not matched to a gene: 4. The CDR3 region is CASSRGPGTEAFF. CDR3 coding DNA: TGTGCCAGCAGCAGGGGGCCCGGCACTGAAGCTTTCTTT.

The genes are TRBV7-9 and TRBJ2-3; perhaps TRBD2 as D (5 bases). Trimming pared 0 bases from V and 2 bases from J, leaving 12 bases between. The germline V gene has CDR1 SEHNR and CDR2 FQNEAQ (reference sequence). The CDR3 is made up of 16 amino acids. The CDR3 DNA reads TGTGCCAGCAGCTTAGCGAGGGATCGACCCACAGATACGCAGTATTTT. It is translated as CASSLARDRPTDTQYF.